Listed here are 6 T cell receptor beta chains from one sample, sequenced in a study of early T cells in non-severe SARS-CoV-2 infection (dated by TCRdb to the early 2020s). The library was prepared using 5' RACE. TCRdb records NextSeq 500 as the sequencer. TCRdb took the public reads, trimmed them with fastp at Q25, ran MiXCR for clone calling and kept in-frame beta chains. Every CDR3 protein is listed once, alongside the most common genes and DNA of its rows. The sample table lists fewer than 80,000 distinct CDR3 sequences, 10% to 15% of them with a count of one. About 3.9% of the sample belongs to the ten largest clones. Sequenced sample: whole blood. The receptors derive from an adult who was a healthcare worker with PCR-confirmed SARS-CoV-2 infection or an uninfected control (not recorded which).

This CDR3 reads CSVEAAGHTDTQYF. CDR3 DNA sequence: TGCAGCGTTGAAGCGGCAGGCCACACAGATACGCAGTATTTT. The J gene is TRBJ2-3, the V gene TRBV29-1, with unresolved D. The CDR3 extends over 14 amino acids. The germline gives CDR1 SQVTM, CDR2 ANQGSEA. V shed 1 base and J shed 2 bases, with 10 bases lying between them.

The sample holds a few counts of this clonotype. The chain recombines TRBV5-1 with TRBJ2-5, with D perhaps matching TRBD1 or TRBD2 (5 bases each). Between the trimmed V and J ends, which lost 5 bases and 5 bases, there was a span of 13 bases. Germline CDR1 reads SGHRS; CDR2 reads YFSETQ. The CDR3 sequence is 13 residues long. The CDR3 loop reads CASSPSWGETQYF. For the CDR3, the DNA is TGCGCCAGCAGTCCCTCTTGGGGGGAGACCCAGTACTTC.

This clonotype was seen only a few times. The chain joins TRBV24-1 to TRBJ2-7; 7 bases fit TRBD2. The CDR3 is 16 residues long. The germline V gene has CDR1 KGHDR and CDR2 SFDVKD. Trimming cost V 4 bases and J 0 bases; bases outside gene matches: 8. CDR3 nucleotides: TGTGCCACCAGTGAGTCCGGGGGGATTAACTCCTACGAGCAGTACTTC. Protein sequence: CATSESGGINSYEQYF.

The table lists this clonotype with a few counts. This chain uses TRBV28 with TRBJ2-7; 10 bases map to TRBD2. CDR3 length: 14 amino acids. Trimming removed 3 bases from V and 5 bases from J; junction bases left unmatched: 4. The germline gives CDR1 MDHEN, CDR2 SYDVKM. The CDR3: CASSLGLALNEQYF. CDR3 DNA sequence: TGTGCCAGCAGTTTGGGACTAGCGTTGAACGAGCAGTACTTC.

This clonotype was seen repeatedly, ten times or more. The chain has TRBV9 and TRBJ2-1; TRBD1 or TRBD2 may be the D gene (6 bases each). Germline V lookup: CDR1 SGDLS, CDR2 YYNGEE. V was clipped by 4 bases and J by 7 bases, with 18 bases between them. The CDR3 length is 15 residues. The DNA of the CDR3 is TGTGCCAGCAGCCGTAGGGGGGCTAGTCAGAATGAGCAGTTCTTC. It is translated as CASSRRGASQNEQFF.

This clonotype came up many times. The chain combines TRBV7-2 with TRBJ2-7, with 12 nucleotides matching TRBD1. Germline-derived CDR1 and CDR2 are SGHTA and FQGNSA. There are 16 residues in the CDR3. Losses at the gene ends were 8 bases for V and 7 bases for J; bases not matched to a gene: 15. The CDR3 DNA follows: TGTGCCAGCGAGCCAGGTCCGGGACAGGGGGCTAGGGAGCAGTACTTC. Protein sequence: CASEPGPGQGAREQYF.